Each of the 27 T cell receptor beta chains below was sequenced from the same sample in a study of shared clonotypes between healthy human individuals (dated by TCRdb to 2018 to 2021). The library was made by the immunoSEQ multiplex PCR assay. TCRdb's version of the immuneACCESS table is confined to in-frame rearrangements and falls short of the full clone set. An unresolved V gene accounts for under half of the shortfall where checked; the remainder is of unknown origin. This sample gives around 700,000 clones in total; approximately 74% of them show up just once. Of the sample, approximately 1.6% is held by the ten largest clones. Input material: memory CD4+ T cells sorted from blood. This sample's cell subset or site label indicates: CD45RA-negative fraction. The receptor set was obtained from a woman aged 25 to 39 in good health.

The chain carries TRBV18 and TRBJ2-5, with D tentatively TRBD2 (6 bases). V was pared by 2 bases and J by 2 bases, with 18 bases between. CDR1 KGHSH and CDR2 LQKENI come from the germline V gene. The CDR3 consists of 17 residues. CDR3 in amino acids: CASSPLGLGGTQETQYF. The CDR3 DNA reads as TGTGCCAGCTCACCATTGGGATTGGGGGGAACGCAAGAGACCCAGTACTTC.

The CDR3 nucleotides are TGCGCCAGCAGATTCCCCAAGGGTAACACCGGGGAGCTGTTTTTT. Its protein product is CASRFPKGNTGELFF. The rearrangement links TRBV5-1 to TRBJ2-2; D ambiguous. This CDR3 has 15 residues. Trimming cost V 5 bases and J 2 bases, with 13 bases left between them. Germline V gene sequence: CDR1 SGHRS, CDR2 YFSETQ.

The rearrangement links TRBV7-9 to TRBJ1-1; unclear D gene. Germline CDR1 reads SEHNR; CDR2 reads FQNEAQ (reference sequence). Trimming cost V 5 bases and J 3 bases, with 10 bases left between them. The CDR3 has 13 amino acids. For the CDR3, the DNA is TGTGCCAGCAGCGTACAAGCTGACACTGAAGCTTTCTTT. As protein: CASSVQADTEAFF.

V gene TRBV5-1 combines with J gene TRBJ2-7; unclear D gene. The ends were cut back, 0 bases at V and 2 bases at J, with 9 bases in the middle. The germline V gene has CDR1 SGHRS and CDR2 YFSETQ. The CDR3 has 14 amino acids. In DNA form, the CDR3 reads TGCGCCAGCAGCTTGGATACCAACGCCTACGAGCAGTACTTC. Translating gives CASSLDTNAYEQYF.

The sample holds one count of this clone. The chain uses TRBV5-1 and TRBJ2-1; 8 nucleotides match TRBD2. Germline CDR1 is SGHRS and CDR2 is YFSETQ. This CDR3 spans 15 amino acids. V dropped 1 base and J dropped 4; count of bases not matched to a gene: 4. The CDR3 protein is CASSLTGGTYNEQFF. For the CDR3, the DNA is TGCGCCAGCAGCTTGACGGGAGGGACGTACAATGAGCAGTTCTTC. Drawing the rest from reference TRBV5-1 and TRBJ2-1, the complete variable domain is KAGVTQTPRYLIKTRGQQVTLSCSPISGHRSVSWYQQTPGQGLQFLFEYFSETQRNKGNFPGRFSGRQFSNSRSEMNVSTLELGDSALYLCASSLTGGTYNEQFFGPGTRLTVL.

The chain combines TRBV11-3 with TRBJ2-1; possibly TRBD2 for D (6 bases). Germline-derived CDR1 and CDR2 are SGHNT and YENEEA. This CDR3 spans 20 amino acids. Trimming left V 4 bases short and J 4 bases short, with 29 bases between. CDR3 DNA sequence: TGTGCCAGCAGCTCTTTTACCCGGAGGGTCTCTCTTCCGCTATACAATGAGCAGTTCTTC. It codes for CASSSFTRRVSLPLYNEQFF.

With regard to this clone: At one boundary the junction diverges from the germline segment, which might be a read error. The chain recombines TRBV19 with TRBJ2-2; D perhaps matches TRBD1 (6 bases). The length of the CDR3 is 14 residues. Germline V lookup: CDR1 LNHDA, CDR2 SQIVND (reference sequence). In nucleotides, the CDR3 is TGTGCCAGTAGTACGCTGCAGGGGAACGGGGAGTTGTTTTTT. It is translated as CASSTLQGNGELFF.

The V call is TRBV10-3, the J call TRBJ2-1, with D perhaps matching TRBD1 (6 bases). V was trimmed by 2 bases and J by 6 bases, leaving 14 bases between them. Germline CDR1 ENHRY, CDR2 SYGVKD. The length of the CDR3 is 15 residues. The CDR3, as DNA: TGTGCCATCAGTGAGGGGACAATCAGGGGCAATGAGCAGTTCTTC. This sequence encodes CAISEGTIRGNEQFF.

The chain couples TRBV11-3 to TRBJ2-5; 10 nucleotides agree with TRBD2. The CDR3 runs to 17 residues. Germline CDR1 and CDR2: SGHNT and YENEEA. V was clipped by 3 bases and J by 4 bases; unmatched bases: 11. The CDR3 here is CASSLGLAGEGGETQYF. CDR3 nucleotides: TGTGCCAGCAGCTTGGGGCTAGCGGGAGAAGGAGGAGAGACCCAGTACTTC.

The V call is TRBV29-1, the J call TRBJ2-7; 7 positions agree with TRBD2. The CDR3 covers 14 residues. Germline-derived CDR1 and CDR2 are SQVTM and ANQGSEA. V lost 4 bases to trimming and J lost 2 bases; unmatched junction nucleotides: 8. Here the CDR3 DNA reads TGCAGCGTTGTGGGGGGGGACTCTACCTACGAGCAGTACTTC. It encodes CSVVGGDSTYEQYF.

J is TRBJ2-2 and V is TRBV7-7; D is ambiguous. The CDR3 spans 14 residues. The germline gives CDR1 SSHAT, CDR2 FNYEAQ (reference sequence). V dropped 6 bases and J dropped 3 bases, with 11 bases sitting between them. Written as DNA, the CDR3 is TGTGCCAGCAGTCAGAGACTGCACACCGGGGAGCTGTTTTTT. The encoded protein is CASSQRLHTGELFF.

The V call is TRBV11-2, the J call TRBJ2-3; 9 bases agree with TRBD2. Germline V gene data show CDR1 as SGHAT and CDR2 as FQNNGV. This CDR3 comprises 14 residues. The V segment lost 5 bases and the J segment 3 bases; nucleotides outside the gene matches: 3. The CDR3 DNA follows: TGTGCCAGCAGCAGACTAGCGGTAACAGATACGCAGTATTTT. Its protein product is CASSRLAVTDTQYF.

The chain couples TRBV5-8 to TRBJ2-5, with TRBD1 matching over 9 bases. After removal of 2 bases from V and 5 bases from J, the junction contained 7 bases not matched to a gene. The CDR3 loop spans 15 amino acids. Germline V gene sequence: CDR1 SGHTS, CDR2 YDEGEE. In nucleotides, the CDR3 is TGTGCCAGCAGCTTCGTAGGGACAGGGTTGGAGACCCAGTACTTC. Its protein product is CASSFVGTGLETQYF.

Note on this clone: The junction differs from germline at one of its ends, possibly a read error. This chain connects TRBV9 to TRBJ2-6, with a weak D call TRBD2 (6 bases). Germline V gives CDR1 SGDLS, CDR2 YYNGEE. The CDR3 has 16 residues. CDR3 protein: CASSGTWGSRANVLTF. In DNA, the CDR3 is TGTGCCAGCTCTGGGACTTGGGGCTCTCGGGCCAACGTCCTGACTTTC.

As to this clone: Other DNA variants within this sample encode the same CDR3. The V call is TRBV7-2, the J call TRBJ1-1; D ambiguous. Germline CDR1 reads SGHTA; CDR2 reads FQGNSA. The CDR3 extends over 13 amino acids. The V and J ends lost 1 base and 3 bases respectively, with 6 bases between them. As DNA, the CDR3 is TGTGCCAGCAGCTTAGTAAGAGACACTGAAGCTTTCTTT. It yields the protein CASSLVRDTEAFF.

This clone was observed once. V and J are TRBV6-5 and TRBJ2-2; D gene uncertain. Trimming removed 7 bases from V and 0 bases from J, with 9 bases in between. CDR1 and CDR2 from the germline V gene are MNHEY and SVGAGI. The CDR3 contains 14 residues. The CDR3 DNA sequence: TGTGCCAGCACCGGGCTCGCGAACACCGGGGAGCTGTTTTTT. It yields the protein CASTGLANTGELFF.

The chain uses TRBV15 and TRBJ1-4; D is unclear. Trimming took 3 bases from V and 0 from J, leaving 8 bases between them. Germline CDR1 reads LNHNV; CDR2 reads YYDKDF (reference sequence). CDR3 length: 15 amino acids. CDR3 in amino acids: CATSRDPATNEKLFF. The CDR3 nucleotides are TGTGCCACCAGCAGGGACCCGGCAACTAATGAAAAACTGTTTTTT. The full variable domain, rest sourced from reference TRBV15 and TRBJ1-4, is DAMVIQNPRYQVTQFGKPVTLSCSQTLNHNVMYWYQQKSSQAPKLLFHYYDKDFNNEADTPDNFQSRRPNTSFCFLDIRSPGLGDTAMYLCATSRDPATNEKLFFGSGTQLSVL.

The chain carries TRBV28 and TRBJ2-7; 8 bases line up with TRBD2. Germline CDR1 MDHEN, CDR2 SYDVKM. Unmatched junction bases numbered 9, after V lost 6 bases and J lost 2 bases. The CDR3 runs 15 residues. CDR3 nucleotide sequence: TGTGCCAGCAGCAGTAGCGGGAAACGACCCTACGAGCAGTACTTC. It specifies CASSSSGKRPYEQYF.

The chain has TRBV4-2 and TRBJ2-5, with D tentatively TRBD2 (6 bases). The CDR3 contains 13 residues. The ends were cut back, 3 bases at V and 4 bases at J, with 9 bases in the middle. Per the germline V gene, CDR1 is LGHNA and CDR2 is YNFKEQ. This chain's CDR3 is CASSQGGGETQYF. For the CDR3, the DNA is TGTGCCAGCAGCCAGGGAGGTGGAGAGACCCAGTACTTC.

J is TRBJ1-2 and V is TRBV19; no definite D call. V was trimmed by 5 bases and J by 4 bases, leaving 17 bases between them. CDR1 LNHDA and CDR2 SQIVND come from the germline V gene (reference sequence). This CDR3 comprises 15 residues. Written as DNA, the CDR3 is TGTGCCAGTAGTCCGACGAGTAGGGAGGGCTATGGCTACACCTTC. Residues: CASSPTSREGYGYTF.

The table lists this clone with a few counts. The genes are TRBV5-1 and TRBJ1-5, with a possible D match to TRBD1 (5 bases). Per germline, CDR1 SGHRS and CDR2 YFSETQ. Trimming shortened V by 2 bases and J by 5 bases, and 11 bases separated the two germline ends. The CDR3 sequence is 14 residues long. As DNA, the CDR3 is TGCGCCAGCAGCTTCTCCGGACAAGATCAGCCCCAGCATTTT. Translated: CASSFSGQDQPQHF.

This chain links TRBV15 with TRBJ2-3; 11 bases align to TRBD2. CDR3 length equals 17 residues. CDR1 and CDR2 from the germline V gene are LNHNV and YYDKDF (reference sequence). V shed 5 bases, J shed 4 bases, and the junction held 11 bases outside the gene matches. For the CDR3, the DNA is TGTGCCACCAGCCCCCTGACTAGCGGGATACCTGCAGATACGCAGTATTTT. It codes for CATSPLTSGIPADTQYF.

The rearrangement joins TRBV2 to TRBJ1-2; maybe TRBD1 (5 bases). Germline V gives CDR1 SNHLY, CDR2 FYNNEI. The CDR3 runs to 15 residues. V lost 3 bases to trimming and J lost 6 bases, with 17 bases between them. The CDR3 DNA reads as TGTGCCAGCAGTGAGTTCCAGGGAGTAGTTAATGGCTACACCTTC. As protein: CASSEFQGVVNGYTF.

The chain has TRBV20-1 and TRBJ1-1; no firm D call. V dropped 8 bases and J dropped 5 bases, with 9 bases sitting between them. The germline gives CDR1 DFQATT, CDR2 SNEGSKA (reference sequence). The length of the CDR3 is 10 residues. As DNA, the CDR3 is TGCAGTCCCCCTGGGACTGAAGCTTTCTTT. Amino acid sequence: CSPPGTEAFF.

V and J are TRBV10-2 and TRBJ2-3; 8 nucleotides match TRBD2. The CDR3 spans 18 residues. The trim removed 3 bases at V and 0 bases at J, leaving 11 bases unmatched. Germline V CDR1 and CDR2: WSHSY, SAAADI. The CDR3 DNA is TGCGCCAGCAGTGATTCAGGCGGGAGGCCCCCTAGCACAGATACGCAGTATTTT. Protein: CASSDSGGRPPSTDTQYF.

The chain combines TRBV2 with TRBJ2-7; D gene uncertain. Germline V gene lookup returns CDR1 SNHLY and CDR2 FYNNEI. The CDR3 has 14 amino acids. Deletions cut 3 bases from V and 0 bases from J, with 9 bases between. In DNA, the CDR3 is TGTGCCAGCAGTGATTTTATGGACTCCTACGAGCAGTACTTC. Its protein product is CASSDFMDSYEQYF.

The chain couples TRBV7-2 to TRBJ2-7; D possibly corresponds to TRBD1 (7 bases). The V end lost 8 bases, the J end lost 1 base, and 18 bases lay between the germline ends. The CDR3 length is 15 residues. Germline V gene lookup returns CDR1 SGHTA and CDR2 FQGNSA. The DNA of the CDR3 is TGTGCCAGCTCCGGAGGGGGGACAGTTTCCTACGAGCAGTACTTC. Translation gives CASSGGGTVSYEQYF.